A selection of T cell receptor beta chains follows, all from one sample in a study of T cells after posttransplantation cyclophosphamide. The table came from immunoSEQ multiplex PCR; TCRdb's copy has only in-frame clones and leaves some out. The repertoire holds under 40,000 clones, more than 85% seen once, with around 0.1% in the top ten. The specimen sequenced was naive CD4+ T cells sorted from blood. These receptors came from a man aged 25 to 40 in good health and a related stem cell transplant donor. CDR3s leave out the opening cysteine and the closing phenylalanine or tryptophan.

>12|TRBV6-6
ASSYSKGYEKLF
>11|TRBV6-1
ASSERQGYGYT
>11|TRBV19
ASSIDYWETQY
>13|TRBV7-9
ASSLDRGSADTQY
>10|TRBV6-5
ASSPDSYGYT
>11|TRBV2
ASRDRRNTEAF
>13|TRBV2
ASRGGTASSYEQY
>11|TRBV6-1
ASDFGRRTEQY
>14|TRBV7-6
ASSLGGGLGTDTQY
>12|TRBV5-1
ASSLAGTGGGYT
>14|TRBV19
ASSIVGGGARTPQY
>13|TRBV18
ASHRTALNTGELF
>15|TRBV10-3
AISEPARDREGGGYT
>10|TRBV7-2
ASSQAGYEQY
>14|TRBV7-8
ASSLGTGISGNTIY
>13|TRBV7-9
ASSSLRQVSIGYT
>12|TRBV10-1
ASRASGGPGELF
>14|TRBV11-3
ASSYQLAGQDNEQF
>13|TRBV27
ASRLGQGFNSPLH
>11|TRBV7-2
ASSSPGRIEAF
>13|TRBV6-5
ASTRGGGPAYEQY
>10|TRBV28
ASSADNYGYT
>13|TRBV5-1
ASSPGLAGVNEQF
>14|TRBV6-1
ASSDLRGRTYNEQF
>11|TRBV13
ASSPTGVTEAF
>14|TRBV9
ASSPRTSGGAGELF
>13|TRBV18
ASSLLGRINSPLH
>10|TRBV7-2
ASSHSSYEQY
>10|TRBV18
ASSPTPYEQY
>10|TRBV5-1
ASSSAGETQY
>13|TRBV6-1
ASSPYRDSRTGYT
>10|TRBV6-1
ASRTVNTEAF
>12|TRBV4-3
ASSLLTGATEQF
>14|TRBV4-1
ASSQVGRILNSPLH
>14|TRBV7-3
ASSLGAGVTTGELF
>12|TRBV6-6
ASSLGDTLGSQY
>13|TRBV5-4
ASSLEVQGPGELF
>14|TRBV5-6
ASSLLPGQGTDTQY
>14|TRBV9
ASTIGGRQNTGELF
>11|TRBV9
ASSRGISYEQY
>9|TRBV5-1
ASSGGAEAF
>11|TRBV19
ASTTRSTDTQY
>15|TRBV7-6
ASSSGTGGNSNQPQH
>15|TRBV7-2
ASSPLGTSGGAREQF
>15|TRBV5-4
ASSEGTGGNLRETQY
>13|TRBV18
ASSPLTGENSPLH
>13|TRBV5-4
ASTPGQGSNYGYT
>14|TRBV9
AILRGSGGFQETQY
>14|TRBV6-6
ASSYFRQGMNTEAF
>14|TRBV6-1
ASSDHDTSSGNTIY
>13|TRBV7-3
ASSLRQGATGELF
>13|TRBV11-1
ASSLETGSSYEQY
>14|TRBV14
ASSQGGATGANVLT
>15|TRBV5-1
ASSQGGTSGGTDTQY
>10|TRBV7-9
ASGGNNSPLH